The 29 T cell receptor beta chains listed next were all sequenced from one sample in a study of T cells in localized non-small cell lung cancer. Assay used: immunoSEQ multiplex PCR; TCRdb lists only in-frame clones, some missing. Of tens of thousands of clones in the sample, over 80% were seen once. The sample was peripheral blood, taken before any cancer treatment. These receptors were collected from a female donor of 60 years or more with stage II squamous cell lung carcinoma.

This clone occurred once. The rearrangement joins TRBV6-1 to TRBJ2-7; TRBD1 is a possible D gene (7 bases). The germline V gene encodes CDR1 MNHNS and CDR2 SASEGT. This CDR3 region has 13 residues. The V gene lost 6 bases and the J gene lost 1 base, with 10 bases spanning the gap. The CDR3 DNA is TGTGCCAGCAGCCAGGGGGGTTCCTACGAGCAGTACTTC. Translation gives CASSQGGSYEQYF.

The genes are TRBV29-1 and TRBJ1-1, with a tentative D call TRBD1 (6 bases). CDR1 and CDR2 from the germline V gene are SQVTM and ANQGSEA. V was shortened by 2 bases and J by 11 bases, with 12 bases between the two germline ends. The CDR3 consists of 11 residues. CDR3 sequence (DNA): TGCAGCGTTGAACTTGGACAGATGGCTTTCTTT. It encodes CSVELGQMAFF.

V gene TRBV9 combines with J gene TRBJ2-6; a weak D match, TRBD2 (6 bases). The CDR3 has 18 residues. The germline gives CDR1 SGDLS, CDR2 YYNGEE. The germline V and J ends were trimmed by 0 bases and 0 bases, with 13 bases remaining between them. CDR3 residues: CASSVDGGALSGANVLTF. Here the CDR3 DNA reads TGTGCCAGCAGCGTAGACGGCGGGGCGCTCTCTGGGGCCAACGTCCTGACTTTC.

The J gene is TRBJ1-6, the V gene TRBV28, with 8 positions matching TRBD1. The trim removed 5 bases at V and 6 bases at J, leaving 9 bases unmatched. In germline, CDR1 is MDHEN, CDR2 SYDVKM. The CDR3 is 16 residues long. This CDR3 reads CASSPPRGQVNSPLHF. The CDR3, as DNA: TGTGCCAGCAGTCCACCCCGGGGACAGGTTAATTCACCCCTCCACTTT. Variable domain in full (rest from reference TRBV28 and TRBJ1-6): DVKVTQSSRYLVKRTGEKVFLECVQDMDHENMFWYRQDPGLGLRLIYFSYDVKMKEKGDIPEGYSVSREKKERFSLILESASTNQTSMYLCASSPPRGQVNSPLHFGNGTRLTVT.

This clone was observed a handful of times. The chain is built from TRBV5-4 and TRBJ2-2; TRBD1 aligns across 7 bases. Germline V gene sequence: CDR1 SGHNT, CDR2 YYREEE (reference sequence). V gave up 1 base and J gave up 0 bases; unmatched junction bases: 6. The CDR3 extends over 17 amino acids. CDR3 nucleotides: TGTGCCAGCAGCTTGCCTCCAGGACAGGCGAACACCGGGGAGCTGTTTTTT. Translation: CASSLPPGQANTGELFF.

The chain links TRBV28 to TRBJ2-7; 8 bases match TRBD1. Germline assignment: CDR1 MDHEN and CDR2 SYDVKM. V shed 6 bases and J 5 bases; nucleotides not matched to a gene: 12. This CDR3 has 15 amino acids. The CDR3 reads CASSSGQGGRDEQYF. CDR3 DNA: TGTGCCAGCAGCAGTGGACAGGGAGGTCGGGACGAGCAGTACTTC.

CDR3 in amino acids: CASSSTGVESSEAFF. CDR3 DNA: TGCGCCAGCAGCTCAACAGGGGTGGAGTCGTCTGAAGCTTTCTTT. The chain uses TRBV5-1 and TRBJ1-1; 7 bases agree with TRBD1. The CDR3 totals 15 residues. Losses at the gene ends were 3 bases for V and 6 bases for J; bases not matched to a gene: 11. The V gene's germline CDR1 is SGHRS and CDR2 YFSETQ.

This chain joins TRBV10-3 and TRBJ2-7; 11 bases are shared with TRBD2. The germline V gene has CDR1 ENHRY and CDR2 SYGVKD. The ends lost 4 bases at V and 6 bases at J; junction bases unmatched: 14. The CDR3 sequence is 17 residues long. CDR3 sequence reads: CAISGSGGAKMAAEQYF. The CDR3 bases are TGTGCCATCAGTGGTAGCGGGGGGGCCAAGATGGCCGCCGAGCAGTACTTC.

V and J are TRBV9 and TRBJ1-2, with a tentative D call TRBD1 (5 bases). This CDR3 is built from 13 residues. The V and J ends lost 4 bases and 4 bases respectively, with 11 bases between them. CDR1 and CDR2 (germline): SGDLS, YYNGEE. CDR3 DNA sequence: TGTGCCAGCAGCCCCGACAGCCTCTATGGCTACACCTTC. Protein sequence: CASSPDSLYGYTF.

The chain carries TRBV30 and TRBJ2-7; D unclear. The V and J ends lost 1 base and 2 bases respectively, with 9 bases between them. CDR1 is GTSNPN and CDR2 is SVGIG in the germline V gene (reference sequence). There are 13 residues in the CDR3. The CDR3 region has the DNA TGTGCCTGGAGTGGACGGTATACCTACGAGCAGTACTTC. Encoded protein: CAWSGRYTYEQYF.

The gene calls are TRBV7-2 and TRBJ1-2; unclear D gene. The CDR3 loop spans 11 amino acids. Germline CDR1 reads SGHTA; CDR2 reads FQGNSA. Between the trimmed V and J ends, which lost 2 bases and 8 bases, there was a span of 6 bases. CDR3 loop: CASSLRQGYTF. The DNA of the CDR3 is TGTGCCAGCAGCTTAAGGCAGGGCTACACCTTC.

Here the CDR3 DNA reads TGTGCCAGCGGTAGCGGGGTCACAGATACGCAGTATTTT. Translating gives CASGSGVTDTQYF. The J gene is TRBJ2-3, the V gene TRBV7-2; 8 nucleotides match TRBD2. V trimming: 8 bases; J trimming: 2 bases; junction bases outside the gene matches: 3. Per the germline V gene, CDR1 is SGHTA and CDR2 is FQGNSA. This CDR3 spans 13 amino acids.

This chain links TRBV10-1 with TRBJ2-7; TRBD1 aligns across 8 bases. Germline CDR1 is WNHNN and CDR2 is SYGVQD (reference sequence). There are 12 residues in the CDR3. With 5 bases clipped from V and 6 bases from J, the junction kept 3 bases outside the gene matches. Here the CDR3 reads CASSRQGSEQYF. DNA of the CDR3: TGCGCCAGCAGTAGACAGGGGTCCGAGCAGTACTTC.

CDR3 residues: CACSGQGLYEQYF. The CDR3 DNA reads TGTGCCTGTTCGGGACAGGGCTTGTACGAGCAGTACTTC. The chain has TRBV30 and TRBJ2-7; TRBD1 matches 9 bases. Trimming removed 6 bases from V and 4 bases from J; junction bases left unmatched: 7. Germline-derived CDR1 and CDR2 are GTSNPN and SVGIG (reference sequence). The CDR3 consists of 13 residues.

The V gene is TRBV9, the J gene TRBJ1-2; 9 bases align to TRBD1. CDR3 size: 14 residues. The J segment lost 7 bases and the V segment lost 0 bases, leaving 4 bases of the junction unmatched. CDR1 and CDR2 (germline): SGDLS, YYNGEE. Written as DNA, the CDR3 is TGTGCCAGCAGCGTAGGGAACAGGGGGCTTGGCTACACCTTC. Translation gives CASSVGNRGLGYTF.

V gene TRBV29-1 combines with J gene TRBJ1-2, with a tentative D call TRBD1 (6 bases). The CDR3 has 13 amino acids. V shed 7 bases and J shed 2 bases, with 14 bases lying between them. Per germline, CDR1 SQVTM and CDR2 ANQGSEA. The CDR3 here is CSASTGTNYGYTF. CDR3 nucleotide sequence: TGCAGCGCTTCGACCGGGACAAACTATGGCTACACCTTC.

This chain uses TRBV5-4 with TRBJ1-1; D call uncertain. This CDR3 comprises 14 residues. Germline CDR1 is SGHNT and CDR2 is YYREEE (reference sequence). Between the trimmed V and J ends, which lost 3 bases and 2 bases, there was a span of 11 bases. The CDR3 nucleotides read TGTGCCAGCAGCTCGGACCCGGGAAACACTGAAGCTTTCTTT. This translates into CASSSDPGNTEAFF.

The genes are TRBV11-2 and TRBJ2-1, with 11 positions matching TRBD2. This CDR3 is built from 17 residues. Trimming took 1 base from V and 5 from J; bases not matched to a gene: 7. CDR1 SGHAT and CDR2 FQNNGV come from the germline V gene. The CDR3 is CASSLALLAGGHNEQFF. CDR3 bases: TGTGCCAGCAGCTTAGCCCTCCTAGCGGGGGGACACAATGAGCAGTTCTTC.

The CDR3 nucleotides are TGCGCCAGCAGCCCCACCGGGACAGGGGCCGAGCAGTACTTC. It translates to CASSPTGTGAEQYF. The chain employs TRBV5-1 and TRBJ2-7, with 10 bases matching TRBD1. Germline CDR1 reads SGHRS; CDR2 reads YFSETQ. The junction had 7 bases not matched to a gene; V was cut back by 4 bases and J by 6 bases. The length of the CDR3 is 14 residues.

This clone occurred a few times. J is TRBJ1-1 and V is TRBV12-5; TRBD1 agrees at 7 bases. The CDR3 consists of 14 residues. In germline, CDR1 is LGHNT, CDR2 FRNRAP. The V segment lost 5 bases and the J segment 4 bases; nucleotides outside the gene matches: 7. This chain's CDR3 is CASGQGVGSTEAFF. CDR3 bases: TGTGCTAGTGGTCAGGGGGTCGGGAGCACTGAAGCTTTCTTT. The whole variable domain, filled in from reference TRBV12-5 and TRBJ1-1, reads DARVTQTPRHKVTEMGQEVTMRCQPILGHNTVFWYRQTMMQGLELLAYFRNRAPLDDSGMPKDRFSAEMPDATLATLKIQPSEPRDSAVYFCASGQGVGSTEAFFGQGTRLTVV.

The chain combines TRBV30 with TRBJ2-3; D is unclear. The length of the CDR3 is 11 residues. Trimming took off 5 bases at V and 6 bases at J, with 9 bases between the two ends. Looked up from germline, CDR1 is GTSNPN and CDR2 is SVGIG (reference sequence). CDR3 sequence reads: CAWGRSDTQYF. The CDR3 DNA follows: TGTGCCTGGGGACGGTCGGATACGCAGTATTTT.

The rearrangement joins TRBV9 to TRBJ2-2; D gene unclear. CDR1 and CDR2 (germline): SGDLS, YYNGEE. Trimming shortened V by 0 bases and J by 1 base, and 7 bases separated the two germline ends. The CDR3 is made up of 15 amino acids. The CDR3 nucleotides are TGTGCCAGCAGCGTAGAAAGTCGGAACACCGGGGAGCTGTTTTTT. Translating it yields CASSVESRNTGELFF. The complete variable domain, with remaining parts taken from reference TRBV9 and TRBJ2-2, reads DSGVTQTPKHLITATGQRVTLRCSPRSGDLSVYWYQQSLDQGLQFLIQYYNGEERAKGNILERFSAQQFPDLHSELNLSSLELGDSALYFCASSVESRNTGELFFGEGSRLTVL.

This chain connects TRBV18 to TRBJ1-3; 7 bases match TRBD1. The germline gives CDR1 KGHSH, CDR2 LQKENI. There are 16 residues in the CDR3. V lost 3 bases to trimming and J lost 2 bases; unmatched junction nucleotides: 7. The CDR3 coding sequence is TGTGCCAGCTCACCTCAGGGGGTTGGTGCTGGAAACACCATATATTTT. Protein sequence: CASSPQGVGAGNTIYF. The full variable domain, its missing parts supplied by reference TRBV18 and TRBJ1-3, is NAGVMQNPRHLVRRRGQEARLRCSPMKGHSHVYWYRQLPEEGLKFMVYLQKENIIDESGMPKERFSAEFPKEGPSILRIQQVVRGDSAAYFCASSPQGVGAGNTIYFGEGSWLTVV.

The J gene is TRBJ2-1, the V gene TRBV7-2, with 7 bases matching TRBD1. The V segment lost 4 bases and the J segment 2 bases; nucleotides outside the gene matches: 2. The length of the CDR3 is 14 residues. CDR1 and CDR2 (germline): SGHTA, FQGNSA. The CDR3 region is CASSSQGTYNEQFF. The CDR3 DNA reads as TGTGCCAGCAGCTCACAGGGGACCTACAATGAGCAGTTCTTC.

This chain joins TRBV27 and TRBJ2-5, with a weak D call TRBD2 (5 bases). This CDR3 is built from 13 residues. V was cut by 2 bases and J by 5 bases, with 9 bases left in between. The germline CDR1 and CDR2 sequences are MNHEY and SMNVEV (reference sequence). CDR3 loop: CASSLRRSETQYF. The CDR3 DNA sequence: TGTGCCAGCAGTTTAAGGAGGTCTGAGACCCAGTACTTC.

This chain joins TRBV6-5 and TRBJ1-1, with 7 nucleotides matching TRBD1. The CDR3 is made up of 15 amino acids. Germline V gives CDR1 MNHEY, CDR2 SVGAGI. Trimming at V came to 2 bases and at J to 6 bases, leaving 9 bases not matched to a gene. The CDR3 nucleotides read TGTGCCAGCAGTTACACGCCGACAGGGTGGCCTGAAGCTTTCTTT. This codes for CASSYTPTGWPEAFF.

The chain combines TRBV7-2 with TRBJ1-4; D is unclear. Germline-derived CDR1 and CDR2 are SGHTA and FQGNSA. V lost 4 bases and J lost 8, with 11 bases in between. CDR3 length equals 13 residues. CDR3 DNA: TGTGCCAGCAGCTGGAGGAGGTGGGAAAAACTGTTTTTT. It encodes CASSWRRWEKLFF.

The V call is TRBV5-1, the J call TRBJ2-1; TRBD2 matches at 10 bases. V dropped 4 bases and J dropped 7; count of bases not matched to a gene: 8. Germline lookup yields CDR1 SGHRS and CDR2 YFSETQ. The CDR3 extends over 15 amino acids. In DNA, the CDR3 is TGCGCCAGCAGCACCGGGACTAGCGATTGGAATGAGCAGTTCTTC. This encodes CASSTGTSDWNEQFF.

The CDR3 sequence is CASSLSNGPNEKLFF. CDR3 coding DNA: TGTGCCAGCAGTTTATCGAACGGACCTAATGAAAAACTGTTTTTT. This chain joins TRBV27 and TRBJ1-4; D gene uncertain. Trimming pared 0 bases from V and 3 bases from J, leaving 8 bases between. The CDR3 is 15 residues long. The germline gives CDR1 MNHEY, CDR2 SMNVEV (reference sequence).